These 12 T cell receptor beta chains came from one sample sequenced in a study of T cell repertoires in cytomegalovirus infection. TCRdb redid the calling of the reads with MiXCR, one entry per CDR3 protein. The table records about 890,000 distinct CDR3 sequences, roughly 31% of them present only once. Their specific antigens are unknown. The starting material was cultured CD8+ T cells from PBMCs, obtained from culture after CMV antigen stimulation. The receptors were sampled from a human donor in good health (CMV status not recorded). Some clones in this sample may be carry-over from other donors' samples.

This chain connects TRBV11-2 to TRBJ2-3; 12 bases line up with TRBD2. V dropped 4 bases and J dropped 7; count of bases not matched to a gene: 6. CDR1 and CDR2 from the germline V gene are SGHAT and FQNNGV. The CDR3 totals 15 residues. This CDR3 is CASSSSSGGAHTQYF. CDR3 bases: TGTGCCAGCAGCTCTTCTAGCGGGGGGGCACATACGCAGTATTTT.

V is TRBV5-1 and J is TRBJ1-6, with 7 bases lining up with TRBD1. The germline V gene encodes CDR1 SGHRS and CDR2 YFSETQ. The CDR3 sequence is 14 residues long. V gave up 0 bases and J gave up 14 bases; unmatched junction bases: 8. The CDR3 nucleotides are TGCGCCAGCAGCTTGGGACAGGGATTTGACACCCTCCACTTT. Translating gives CASSLGQGFDTLHF.

This clonotype was seen more than once but under ten times. This rearrangement joins TRBV7-9 to TRBJ2-5; perhaps TRBD2 as D (7 bases). The CDR3 has 16 amino acids. Germline-derived CDR1 and CDR2 are SEHNR and FQNEAQ (reference sequence). V was shortened by 5 bases and J by 1 base, with 17 bases between the two germline ends. As DNA, the CDR3 is TGTGCCAGCAGCGGGGGGGGCAGGGCCCTCCAAGAGACCCAGTACTTC. Its protein is CASSGGGRALQETQYF.

A note on this clonotype: One end of the junction fails to match germline, which may point to a read error. The V and J genes are TRBV7-9 and TRBJ1-6, with 7 nucleotides matching TRBD1. CDR3 length equals 17 residues. Germline CDR1 reads SEHNR; CDR2 reads FQNEAQ (reference sequence). CDR3 DNA: TGTGTCAGCAGCTCCTCCCCCGGGACAGCGTTTAATTCACCCCTCCACTTT. Translation gives CVSSSSPGTAFNSPLHF.

The chain joins TRBV19 to TRBJ2-7; D might be TRBD1 (6 bases). The CDR3 has 13 amino acids. The V end was cut by 8 bases, the J end by 0 bases, with 11 bases between. Germline CDR1 and CDR2: LNHDA and SQIVND (reference sequence). The CDR3 DNA sequence: TGTGCCAGTTTCGACAGGAGCTCCTACGAGCAGTACTTC. Translation gives CASFDRSSYEQYF.

This clonotype showed up just a few times. This chain uses TRBV6-5 with TRBJ2-1, with 14 nucleotides matching TRBD2. Germline loops: CDR1 MNHEY, CDR2 SVGAGI. The J segment lost 0 bases and the V segment lost 0 bases, leaving 4 bases of the junction unmatched. The CDR3 contains 19 residues. The CDR3 DNA reads as TGTGCCAGCAGTTACTCGGGGACTAGCGGGGGCAGCTCCTACAATGAGCAGTTCTTC. Translating it yields CASSYSGTSGGSSYNEQFF.

V gene TRBV10-3 combines with J gene TRBJ2-7; no reliable D call. There are 14 residues in the CDR3. Germline CDR1 and CDR2: ENHRY and SYGVKD. Trimming stripped 2 bases from V and 6 bases from J, with 14 bases between. This CDR3 is CAISEVGPPSEQYF. DNA for the CDR3: TGTGCCATCAGTGAGGTAGGTCCGCCTTCCGAGCAGTACTTC.

Notes on this clonotype: Since a much larger clone is just one base distant, this may be a read error. This sequence joins TRBV6-6 and TRBJ1-3; D gene ambiguous. V shed 7 bases and J shed 0 bases, with 16 bases lying between them. Germline CDR1 MNHNY, CDR2 SVGAGI (reference sequence). This CDR3 contains 16 residues. The CDR3, as DNA: TGTGCCAGCAATCCACGAGAGCGGAGCTCTGGAAACACCATATATTTT. As protein: CASNPRERSSGNTIYF.

The V call is TRBV6-1, the J call TRBJ2-1, with D perhaps matching TRBD1 (7 bases). The germline V gene encodes CDR1 MNHNS and CDR2 SASEGT. The CDR3 is 11 residues long. The V end was cut by 11 bases, the J end by 6 bases, with 11 bases between. CDR3 DNA sequence: TGTGCCGTCCAGGGGGGCAATGAGCAGTTCTTC. The encoded protein is CAVQGGNEQFF.

In DNA form, the CDR3 reads TGTGCCAGTAAGTTGGCATGGGGCACTGAAGCTTTCTTT. It is translated as CASKLAWGTEAFF. The chain links TRBV19 to TRBJ1-1; D remains unclear. The CDR3 covers 13 residues. Germline V gene data show CDR1 as LNHDA and CDR2 as SQIVND (reference sequence). Trimming removed 7 bases from V and 4 bases from J, with 13 bases in between.

The sample holds a few counts of this clonotype. The chain carries TRBV13 and TRBJ1-1, with D uncertain. V lost 5 bases to trimming and J lost 0 bases, with 10 bases between them. The length of the CDR3 is 14 residues. From germline, CDR1 is PRHDT and CDR2 FYEKMQ (reference sequence). CDR3 region: CASSRLILNTEAFF. The CDR3 nucleotides read TGTGCCAGCAGCCGCTTGATCTTGAACACTGAAGCTTTCTTT. The complete variable domain, with remaining parts taken from reference TRBV13 and TRBJ1-1, reads AAGVIQSPRHLIKEKRETATLKCYPIPRHDTVYWYQQGPGQDPQFLISFYEKMQSDKGSIPDRFSAQQFSDYHSELNMSSLELGDSALYFCASSRLILNTEAFFGQGTRLTVV.

The genes are TRBV10-3 and TRBJ1-1; D is perhaps TRBD1 (6 bases). The CDR3 sequence is 14 residues long. Germline values: CDR1 ENHRY, CDR2 SYGVKD. Deletions cut 11 bases from V and 0 bases from J, with 16 bases between. CDR3 in DNA: TGTGCCGTAAGAGAGGGGACAATGAACACTGAAGCTTTCTTT. Its protein is CAVREGTMNTEAFF.